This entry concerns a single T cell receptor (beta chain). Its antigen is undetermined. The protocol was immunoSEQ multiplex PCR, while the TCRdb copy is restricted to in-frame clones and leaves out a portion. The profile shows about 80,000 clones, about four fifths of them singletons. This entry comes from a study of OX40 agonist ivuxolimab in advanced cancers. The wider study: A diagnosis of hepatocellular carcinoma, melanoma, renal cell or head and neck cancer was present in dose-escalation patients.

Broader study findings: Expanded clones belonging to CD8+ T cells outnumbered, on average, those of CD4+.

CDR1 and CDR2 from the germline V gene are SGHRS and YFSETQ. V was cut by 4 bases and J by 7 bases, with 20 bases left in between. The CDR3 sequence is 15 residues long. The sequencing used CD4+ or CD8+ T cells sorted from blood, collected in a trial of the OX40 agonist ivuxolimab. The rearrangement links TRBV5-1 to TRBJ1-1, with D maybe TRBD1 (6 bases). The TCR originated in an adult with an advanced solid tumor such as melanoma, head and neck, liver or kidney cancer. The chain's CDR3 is CASSLKRSGEGEAFF. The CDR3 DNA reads TGCGCCAGCAGCCTTAAAAGGTCAGGGGAGGGTGAAGCTTTCTTT.